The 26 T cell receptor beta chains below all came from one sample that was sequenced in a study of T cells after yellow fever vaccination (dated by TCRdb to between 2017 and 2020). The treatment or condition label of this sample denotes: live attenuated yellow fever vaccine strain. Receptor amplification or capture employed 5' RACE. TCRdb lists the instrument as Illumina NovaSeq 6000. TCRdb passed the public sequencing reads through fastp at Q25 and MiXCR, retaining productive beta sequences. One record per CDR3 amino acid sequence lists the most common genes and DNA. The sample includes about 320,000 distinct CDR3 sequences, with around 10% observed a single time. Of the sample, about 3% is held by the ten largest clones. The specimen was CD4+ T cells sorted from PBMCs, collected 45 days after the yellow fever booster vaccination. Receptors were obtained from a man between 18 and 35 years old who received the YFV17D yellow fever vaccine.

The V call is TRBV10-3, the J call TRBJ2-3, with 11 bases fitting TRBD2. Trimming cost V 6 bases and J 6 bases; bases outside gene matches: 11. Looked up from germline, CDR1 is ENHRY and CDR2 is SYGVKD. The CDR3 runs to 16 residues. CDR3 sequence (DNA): TGTGCCATCAGCGACCTAGCGGGGGGCCGGGGGGATACGCAGTATTTT. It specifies CAISDLAGGRGDTQYF.

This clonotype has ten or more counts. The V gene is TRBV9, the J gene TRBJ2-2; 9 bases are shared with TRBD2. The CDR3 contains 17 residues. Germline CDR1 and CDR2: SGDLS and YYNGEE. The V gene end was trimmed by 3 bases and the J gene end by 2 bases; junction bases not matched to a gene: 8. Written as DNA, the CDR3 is TGTGCCAGCAGCGACGTAGCGGGGGCCTTCAACACCGGGGAGCTGTTTTTT. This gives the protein CASSDVAGAFNTGELFF.

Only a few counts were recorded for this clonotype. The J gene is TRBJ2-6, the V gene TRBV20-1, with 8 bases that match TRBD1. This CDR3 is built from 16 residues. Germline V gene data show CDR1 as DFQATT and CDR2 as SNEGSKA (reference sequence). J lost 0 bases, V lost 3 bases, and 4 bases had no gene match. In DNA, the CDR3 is TGCAGTGCTAGGGGACAGGAAAACTCTGGGGCCAACGTCCTGACTTTC. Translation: CSARGQENSGANVLTF.

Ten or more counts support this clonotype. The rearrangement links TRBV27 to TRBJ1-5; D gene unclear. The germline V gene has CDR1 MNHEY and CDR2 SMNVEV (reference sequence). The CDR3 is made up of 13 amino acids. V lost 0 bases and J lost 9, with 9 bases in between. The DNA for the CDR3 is TGTGCCAGCAGTTTATCCTGGAATGTGCCCCAGCATTTT. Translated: CASSLSWNVPQHF.

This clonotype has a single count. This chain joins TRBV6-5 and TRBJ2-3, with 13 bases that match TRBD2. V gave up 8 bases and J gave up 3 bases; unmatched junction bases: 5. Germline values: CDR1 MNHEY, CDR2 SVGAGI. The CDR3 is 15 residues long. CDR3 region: CASHRTSGGTDTQYF. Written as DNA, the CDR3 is TGTGCCAGCCATCGGACTAGCGGGGGTACAGATACGCAGTATTTT.

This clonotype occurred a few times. In nucleotides, the CDR3 is TGTGCCAGCAGGCGGACAGGTGCAACTAATGAAAAACTGTTTTTT. Residues: CASRRTGATNEKLFF. V usage is TRBV2 and J usage is TRBJ1-4; TRBD1 matches 7 bases. This CDR3 is 15 amino acids long. Trimming took 6 bases from V and 0 from J; bases not matched to a gene: 4. Germline V CDR1 and CDR2: SNHLY, FYNNEI.

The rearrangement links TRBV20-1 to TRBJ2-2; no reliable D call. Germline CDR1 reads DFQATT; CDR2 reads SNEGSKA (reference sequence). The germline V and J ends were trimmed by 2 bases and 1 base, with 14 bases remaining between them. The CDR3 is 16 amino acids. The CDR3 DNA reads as TGCAGTGCTAGACCCACCGGGCGAGAGAACACCGGGGAGCTGTTTTTT. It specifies CSARPTGRENTGELFF.

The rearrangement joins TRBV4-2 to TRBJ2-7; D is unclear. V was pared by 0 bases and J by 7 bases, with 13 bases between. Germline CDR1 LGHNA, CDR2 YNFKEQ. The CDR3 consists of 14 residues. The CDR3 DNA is TGTGCCAGCAGCCAAGATCGGGCAGGATCGGAGCAGTACTTC. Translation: CASSQDRAGSEQYF.

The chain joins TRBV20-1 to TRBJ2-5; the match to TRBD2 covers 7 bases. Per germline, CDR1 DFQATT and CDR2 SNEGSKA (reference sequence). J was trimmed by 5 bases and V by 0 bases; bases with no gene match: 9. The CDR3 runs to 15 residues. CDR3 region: CSARDPQGSGETQYF. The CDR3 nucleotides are TGCAGTGCTAGAGATCCCCAGGGTAGCGGGGAGACCCAGTACTTC.

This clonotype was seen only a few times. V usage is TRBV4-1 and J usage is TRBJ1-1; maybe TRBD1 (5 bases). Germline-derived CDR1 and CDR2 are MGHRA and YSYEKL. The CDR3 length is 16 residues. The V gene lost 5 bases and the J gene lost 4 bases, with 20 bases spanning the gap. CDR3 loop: CASSGAGGGGFTEAFF. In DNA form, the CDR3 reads TGCGCCAGCAGCGGGGCGGGGGGTGGAGGATTCACTGAAGCTTTCTTT.

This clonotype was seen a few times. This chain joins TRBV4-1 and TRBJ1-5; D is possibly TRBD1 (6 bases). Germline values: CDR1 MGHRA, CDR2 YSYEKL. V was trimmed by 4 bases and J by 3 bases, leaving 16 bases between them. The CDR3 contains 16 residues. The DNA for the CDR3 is TGCGCCAGCAGCCCCATAAGCGGGACAATCAATCAGCCCCAGCATTTT. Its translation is CASSPISGTINQPQHF.

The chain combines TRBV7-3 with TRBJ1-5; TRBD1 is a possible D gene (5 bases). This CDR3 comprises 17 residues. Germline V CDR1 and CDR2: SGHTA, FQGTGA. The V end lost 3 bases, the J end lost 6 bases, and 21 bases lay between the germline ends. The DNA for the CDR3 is TGTGCCAGCAGCTTCCCCAGGCAGGGAGGTCCTGTTCAGCCCCAGCATTTT. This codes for CASSFPRQGGPVQPQHF.

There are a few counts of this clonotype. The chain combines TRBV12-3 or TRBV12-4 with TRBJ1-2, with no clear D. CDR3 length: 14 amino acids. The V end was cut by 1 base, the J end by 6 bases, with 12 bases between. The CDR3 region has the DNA TGTGCCAGCAGTTTAGAGCCACAGTTGCATGGCTACACCTTC. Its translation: CASSLEPQLHGYTF.

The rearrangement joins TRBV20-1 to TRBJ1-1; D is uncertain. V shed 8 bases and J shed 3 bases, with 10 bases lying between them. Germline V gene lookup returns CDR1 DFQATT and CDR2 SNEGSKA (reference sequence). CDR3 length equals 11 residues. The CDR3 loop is CSTWGYTEAFF. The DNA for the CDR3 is TGCAGTACCTGGGGTTACACTGAAGCTTTCTTT.

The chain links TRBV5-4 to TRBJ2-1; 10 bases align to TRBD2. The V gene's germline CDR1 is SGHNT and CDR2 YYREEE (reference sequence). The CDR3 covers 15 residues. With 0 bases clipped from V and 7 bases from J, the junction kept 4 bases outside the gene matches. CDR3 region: CASSLEAGGRNEQFF. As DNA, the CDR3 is TGTGCCAGCAGCTTGGAAGCGGGGGGGCGGAATGAGCAGTTCTTC.

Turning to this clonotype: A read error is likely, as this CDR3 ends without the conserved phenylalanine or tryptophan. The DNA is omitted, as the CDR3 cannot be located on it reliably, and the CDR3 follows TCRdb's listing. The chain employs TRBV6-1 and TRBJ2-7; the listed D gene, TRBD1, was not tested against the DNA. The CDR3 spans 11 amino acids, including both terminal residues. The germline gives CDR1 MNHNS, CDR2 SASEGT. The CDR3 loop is CASSESRGLII.

The CDR3 DNA sequence: TGTGCCAGCAGTGCGGACAGGCCCTTATTCCAGCCCCAGCATTTT. This gives the protein CASSADRPLFQPQHF. The chain carries TRBV6-1 and TRBJ1-5; 7 nucleotides align to TRBD1. This CDR3 is built from 15 residues. Germline V gives CDR1 MNHNS, CDR2 SASEGT. The V and J ends lost 4 bases and 7 bases, in that order; junction bases with no gene match: 10.

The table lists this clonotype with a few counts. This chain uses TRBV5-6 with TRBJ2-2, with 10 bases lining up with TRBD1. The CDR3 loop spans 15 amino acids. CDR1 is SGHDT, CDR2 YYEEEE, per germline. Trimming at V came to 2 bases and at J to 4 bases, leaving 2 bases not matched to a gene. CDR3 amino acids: CASSFGTGVTGELFF. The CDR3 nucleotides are TGTGCCAGCAGCTTCGGGACAGGGGTCACCGGGGAGCTGTTTTTT.

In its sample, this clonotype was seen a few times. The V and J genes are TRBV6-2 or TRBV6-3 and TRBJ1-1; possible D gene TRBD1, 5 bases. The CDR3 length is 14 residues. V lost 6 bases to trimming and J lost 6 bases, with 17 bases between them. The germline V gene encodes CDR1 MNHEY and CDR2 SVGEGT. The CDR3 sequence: CASSSRGGRAEAFF. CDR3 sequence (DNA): TGTGCCAGCAGCTCTCGTGGGGGGAGGGCTGAAGCTTTCTTT.

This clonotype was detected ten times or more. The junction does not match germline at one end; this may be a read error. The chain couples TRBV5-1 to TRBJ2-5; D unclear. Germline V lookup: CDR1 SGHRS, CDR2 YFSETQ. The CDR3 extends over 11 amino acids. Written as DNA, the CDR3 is TGTGCCAGCAGCTTAAAAGAGACCCAGTACTTC. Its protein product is CASSLKETQYF.

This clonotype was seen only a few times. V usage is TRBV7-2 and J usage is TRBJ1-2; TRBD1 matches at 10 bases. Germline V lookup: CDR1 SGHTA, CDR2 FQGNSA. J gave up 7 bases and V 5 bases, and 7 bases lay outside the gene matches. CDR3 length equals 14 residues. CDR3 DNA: TGTGCCAGCAGCACCCGGACAGGGGGAAGTGGCTACACCTTC. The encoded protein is CASSTRTGGSGYTF.

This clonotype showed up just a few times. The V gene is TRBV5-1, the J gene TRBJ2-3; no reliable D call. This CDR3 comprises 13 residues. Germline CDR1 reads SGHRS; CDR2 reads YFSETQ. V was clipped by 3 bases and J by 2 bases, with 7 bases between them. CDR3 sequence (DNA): TGCGCCAGCAGCTCGGACCTCACAGATACGCAGTATTTT. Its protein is CASSSDLTDTQYF.

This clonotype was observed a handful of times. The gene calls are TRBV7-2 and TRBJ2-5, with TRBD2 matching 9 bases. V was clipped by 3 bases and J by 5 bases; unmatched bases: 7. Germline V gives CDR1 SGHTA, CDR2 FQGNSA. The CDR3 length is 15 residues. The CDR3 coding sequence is TGTGCCAGCAGCTTTCGCGGGGGGGCCAAGGAGACCCAGTACTTC. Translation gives CASSFRGGAKETQYF. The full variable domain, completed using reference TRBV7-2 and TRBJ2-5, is GAGVSQSPSNKVTEKGKDVELRCDPISGHTALYWYRQSLGQGLEFLIYFQGNSAPDKSGLPSDRFSAERTGGSVSTLTIQRTQQEDSAVYLCASSFRGGAKETQYFGPGTRLLVL.

The CDR3 coding sequence is TGTGCCAGCAGCGCCCGGGACAGGGGAGAGACCCAGTACTTC. The encoded protein is CASSARDRGETQYF. This chain uses TRBV5-4 with TRBJ2-5; 10 bases are a match to TRBD1. With 4 bases clipped from V and 4 bases from J, the junction kept 4 bases outside the gene matches. From germline, CDR1 is SGHNT and CDR2 YYREEE (reference sequence). The CDR3 length is 14 residues.

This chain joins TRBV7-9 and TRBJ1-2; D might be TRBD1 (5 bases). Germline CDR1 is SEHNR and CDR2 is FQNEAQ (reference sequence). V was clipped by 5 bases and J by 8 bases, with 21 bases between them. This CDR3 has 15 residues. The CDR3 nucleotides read TGTGCCAGCAGCCCCAATTCGGGGGGGGGAGTCGGCTACACCTTC. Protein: CASSPNSGGGVGYTF.

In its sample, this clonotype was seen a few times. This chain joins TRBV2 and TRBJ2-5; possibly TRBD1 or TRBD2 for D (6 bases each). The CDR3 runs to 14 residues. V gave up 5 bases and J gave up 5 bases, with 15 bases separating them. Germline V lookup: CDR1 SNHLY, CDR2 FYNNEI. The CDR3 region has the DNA TGTGCCAGCAGTCGACAGGAGGGGGTTGAGACCCAGTACTTC. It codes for CASSRQEGVETQYF. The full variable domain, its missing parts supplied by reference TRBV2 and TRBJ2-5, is EPEVTQTPSHQVTQMGQEVILRCVPISNHLYFYWYRQILGQKVEFLVSFYNNEISEKSEIFDDQFSVERPDGSNFTLKIRSTKLEDSAMYFCASSRQEGVETQYFGPGTRLLVL.